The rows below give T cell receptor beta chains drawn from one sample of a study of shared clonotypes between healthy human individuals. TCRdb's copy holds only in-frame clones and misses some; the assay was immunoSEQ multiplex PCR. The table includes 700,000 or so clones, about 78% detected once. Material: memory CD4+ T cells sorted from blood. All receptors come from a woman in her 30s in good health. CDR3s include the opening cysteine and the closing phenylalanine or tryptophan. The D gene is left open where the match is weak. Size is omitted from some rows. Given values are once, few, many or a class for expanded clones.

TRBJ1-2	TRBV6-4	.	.	TGTGCCAGCAGTGACTCAGGCCGATTTGGGGGCTACACCTTC	CASSDSGRFGGYTF
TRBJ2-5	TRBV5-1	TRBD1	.	TGCGCCAGCAGCTTGGGTCCAGGGGGCGGTGGGGAGACCCAGTACTTC	CASSLGPGGGGETQYF
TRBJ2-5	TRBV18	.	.	TGTGCCAGCTCACCACTGAGGCACGGACAAGAGACCCAGTACTTC	CASSPLRHGQETQYF
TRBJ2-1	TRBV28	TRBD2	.	TGTGCCAGCAGTCCCTACTCGGGACTACCATACAATGAGCAGTTCTTC	CASSPYSGLPYNEQFF
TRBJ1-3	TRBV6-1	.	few	TGTGCCAGCACTCAACCGGAGGGGGACACCATATATTTT	CASTQPEGDTIYF
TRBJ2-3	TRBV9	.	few	TGTGCCAGCAGCGTAGGGGGGCGGAGCACAGATACGCAGTATTTT	CASSVGGRSTDTQYF
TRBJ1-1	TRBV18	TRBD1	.	TGTGCCAGCTCACAGGGACAGCAGCAGATGAACACTGAAGCTTTCTTT	CASSQGQQQMNTEAFF
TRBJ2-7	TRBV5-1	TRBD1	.	TGCGCCAGCAGGCCGATATCGGGACAGGGGGCCTACGAGCAGTACTTC	CASRPISGQGAYEQYF
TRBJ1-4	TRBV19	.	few	TGTGCCAGTATGGGCAGAGCAACTAATGAAAAACTGTTTTTT	CASMGRATNEKLFF
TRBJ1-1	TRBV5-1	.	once	TGCGCCAGCAGCTTCGTAGTCGGGCCGAACACTGAAGCTTTCTTT	CASSFVVGPNTEAFF
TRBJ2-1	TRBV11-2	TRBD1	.	TGTGCCAGCAGCTTAGGGGGGACAGGCAACTCCTACAATGAGCAGTTCTTC	CASSLGGTGNSYNEQFF
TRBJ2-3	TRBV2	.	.	TGTGCCAGCATGCTTTTAGGGGTCAGCACAGATACGCAGTATTTT	CASMLLGVSTDTQYF
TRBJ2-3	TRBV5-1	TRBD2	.	TGCGCCACCCGGACTAGCGGGAGGTTGACAGATACGCAGTATTTT	CATRTSGRLTDTQYF
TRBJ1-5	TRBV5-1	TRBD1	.	TGCGCCAGCAGCTTTGAGGGGGCGGGCAATCAGCCCCAGCATTTT	CASSFEGAGNQPQHF
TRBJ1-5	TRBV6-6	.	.	TGTGCCAGCAGTTACAAACCCCAACTGCCCCAGCATTTT	CASSYKPQLPQHF
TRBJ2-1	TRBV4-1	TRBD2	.	TGCGCCAGCAGCCAAGATCCGGGAGGCGGCTACAATGAGCAGTTCTTC	CASSQDPGGGYNEQFF
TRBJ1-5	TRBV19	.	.	TGTGCCAGTAGTATAGATGGCAGGGGAACTTATCAGCCCCAGCATTTT	CASSIDGRGTYQPQHF
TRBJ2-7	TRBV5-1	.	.	TGCGCCAGCAGCTTGACAATGAGTGGGTACGAGCAGTACTTC	CASSLTMSGYEQYF
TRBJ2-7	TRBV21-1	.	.	TGTGCCAGCAGCAAACTCCCCTGGACACCGTGGCAGTACTTC	CASSKLPWTPWQYF
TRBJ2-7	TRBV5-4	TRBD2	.	TGTGCCAGCAGCCACTACACAGCGGGAGGGAACGAGCAGTACTTC	CASSHYTAGGNEQYF
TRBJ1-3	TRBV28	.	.	TGTGGGACCAGTGACTTTGGAAACACCATATATTTT	CGTSDFGNTIYF
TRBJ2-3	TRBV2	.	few	TGTGCCAGCAGTGAACCGGTAGGAGCAGATACGCAGTATTTT	CASSEPVGADTQYF
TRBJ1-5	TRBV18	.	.	TGTGCCAGCTCACCAGGGACCCGCGGGAGCAATCAGCCCCAGCATTTT	CASSPGTRGSNQPQHF
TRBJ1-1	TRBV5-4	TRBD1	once	TGTGCCAGCAGCTTGGACAGGGGGCATACTGAAGCTTTCTTT	CASSLDRGHTEAFF
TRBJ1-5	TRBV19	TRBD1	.	TGTGCCAGCTCGGGACAGAGTAATCAGCCCCAGCATTTT	CASSGQSNQPQHF
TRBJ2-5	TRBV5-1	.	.	TGCGCCAGCAGCTTAGGGGAGCGGGAGACCCAGTACTTC	CASSLGERETQYF
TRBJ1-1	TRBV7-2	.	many	TGTGCCAGCAGCGTCGGACGGATGAACACTGAAGCTTTCTTT	CASSVGRMNTEAFF
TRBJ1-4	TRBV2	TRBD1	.	TGTGCCAGCAGTGACCCAGGGGGGGTCGTTGAAAAACTGTTTTTT	CASSDPGGVVEKLFF
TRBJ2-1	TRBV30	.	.	TGTGCCTGGAGTGTTACGGACGGGTGGGGTGAGCAGTTCTTC	CAWSVTDGWGEQFF